The clone carrying this TCR beta chain was seen just once. The sample holds other DNA sequences that translate to the same CDR3. Sequencing used immunoSEQ multiplex PCR; TCRdb keeps in-frame clones, though not all of them. The sample includes about 87,000 clones, more than 75% of them seen just once. This record comes from a study of blood T cell repertoires in COVID-19. The length of the CDR3 is 14 residues. The V and J ends lost 0 bases and 0 bases respectively, with 6 bases between them. Germline values: CDR1 SGHVS, CDR2 FQNEAQ. This clonotype originated in a man between 40 and 49 years old with acute or convalescent COVID-19. Material for sequencing was peripheral blood. The V call is TRBV7-8, the J call TRBJ2-7, with D perhaps matching TRBD2 (5 bases). In DNA form, the CDR3 reads TGTGCCAGCAGCTTAGCAGGGAGCTCCTACGAGCAGTACTTC. Amino acid sequence: CASSLAGSSYEQYF. The full variable domain, completed using reference TRBV7-8 and TRBJ2-7, is GAGVSQSPRYKVAKRGQDVALRCDPISGHVSLFWYQQALGQGPEFLTYFQNEAQLDKSGLPSDRFFAERPEGSVSTLKIQRTQQEDSAVYLCASSLAGSSYEQYFGPGTRLTVT.